The 8 T cell receptor beta chains reported below all come from one sample, sequenced in a study of beta chain features in type 1 diabetes. The whole isolated RNA underwent reverse transcription, so sequencing captured expressed TCRB transcripts. TCRdb's copy holds only in-frame clones and misses some; the assay was immunoSEQ multiplex PCR. This sample has around 430,000 clones, with 30% found just once. The material sequenced was naive CD4+ T cells from blood. These receptors were taken from a man younger than 30 in good health.

The chain joins TRBV14 to TRBJ2-3; 9 positions agree with TRBD2. With V trimmed by 9 bases and J by 3 bases, 7 bases remained unmatched. Per the germline V gene, CDR1 is SGHDN and CDR2 is FVKESK. The CDR3 spans 14 residues. The chain's CDR3 is CASLIAGVTDTQYF. The CDR3 nucleotides are TGTGCCAGTCTTATAGCGGGAGTTACAGATACGCAGTATTTT.

The chain has TRBV25-1 and TRBJ2-7; D not certain. Deletions cut 2 bases from V and 2 bases from J, with 16 bases between. Germline-derived CDR1 and CDR2 are MGHDK and SYGVNS. This CDR3 is 16 amino acids long. The CDR3 is CASSEKSSETPYEQYF. The CDR3 coding sequence is TGTGCCAGCAGTGAAAAGTCAAGCGAGACTCCCTACGAGCAGTACTTC.

The gene calls are TRBV18 and TRBJ1-2; 7 nucleotides agree with TRBD1. Germline lookup yields CDR1 KGHSH and CDR2 LQKENI. V lost 2 bases and J lost 0; bases outside the gene matches: 0. This CDR3 has 14 residues. The CDR3 DNA reads as TGTGCCAGCTCACCAGGGACAGCTAACTATGGCTACACCTTC. Translated: CASSPGTANYGYTF.

The rearrangement joins TRBV28 to TRBJ1-2; no firm D call. This CDR3 is 13 amino acids long. From germline, CDR1 is MDHEN and CDR2 SYDVKM. The ends were cut back, 2 bases at V and 0 bases at J, with 4 bases in the middle. CDR3 bases: TGTGCCAGCAGTTTAAGGGCTAACTATGGCTACACCTTC. Translated, it gives CASSLRANYGYTF.

In this sample, this clone turned up a few times. This chain connects TRBV7-9 to TRBJ2-7; the D is unclear. With 1 base removed from V and 0 bases from J, the gap between germline ends came to 7 bases. In germline, CDR1 is SEHNR, CDR2 FQNEAQ (reference sequence). The CDR3 has 14 amino acids. CDR3 loop: CASSLGFISYEQYF. The CDR3 coding sequence is TGTGCCAGCAGCTTAGGCTTTATCTCCTACGAGCAGTACTTC.

The chain carries TRBV9 and TRBJ2-3; the D is unclear. Germline V CDR1 and CDR2: SGDLS, YYNGEE. The CDR3 loop spans 13 amino acids. Trimming removed 1 base from V and 1 base from J, with 4 bases in between. For the CDR3, the DNA is TGTGCCAGCAGCGTAAGAGGCACAGATACGCAGTATTTT. This sequence encodes CASSVRGTDTQYF.

This clone was observed a few times. The chain combines TRBV29-1 with TRBJ1-2; D possibly corresponds to TRBD1 (5 bases). V lost 6 bases, J lost 7 bases, and 18 bases lay in between. This CDR3 is 13 amino acids long. Germline V gene sequence: CDR1 SQVTM, CDR2 ANQGSEA. The CDR3 nucleotides are TGCAGCGTCGCGCATCCGGACACCGGTGGCTACACCTTC. Translating gives CSVAHPDTGGYTF.

This clone has a handful of counts. The chain combines TRBV7-9 with TRBJ1-2; D not resolved. V was shortened by 3 bases and J by 4 bases, with 9 bases between the two germline ends. CDR1 SEHNR and CDR2 FQNEAQ come from the germline V gene (reference sequence). This CDR3 contains 13 residues. The CDR3 bases are TGTGCCAGCAGCTTCGGGTATCCCTATGGCTACACCTTC. Translating gives CASSFGYPYGYTF.